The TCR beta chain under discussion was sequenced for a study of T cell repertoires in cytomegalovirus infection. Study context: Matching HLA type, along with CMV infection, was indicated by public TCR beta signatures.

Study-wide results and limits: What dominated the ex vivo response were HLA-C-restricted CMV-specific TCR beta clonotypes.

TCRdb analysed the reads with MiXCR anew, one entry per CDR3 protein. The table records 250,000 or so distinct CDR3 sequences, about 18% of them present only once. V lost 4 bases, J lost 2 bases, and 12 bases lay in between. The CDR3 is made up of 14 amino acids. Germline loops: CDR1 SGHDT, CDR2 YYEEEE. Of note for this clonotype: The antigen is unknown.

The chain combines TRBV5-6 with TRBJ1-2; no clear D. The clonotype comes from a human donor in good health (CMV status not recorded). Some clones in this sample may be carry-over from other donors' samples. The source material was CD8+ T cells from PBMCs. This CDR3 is CASSQQDENYGYTF. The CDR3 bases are TGTGCCAGCAGCCAGCAGGACGAAAACTATGGCTACACCTTC.